This T cell receptor (beta chain) came from a study of CD8+ T cells in alopecia areata. Treatment meaning: oral pan-JAK inhibitor, 5-10 mg twice daily. Peripheral blood and lesional scalp punch biopsies came from alopecia areata patients. Overall study findings and caveats: With one nonresponder, baseline CD8+ expansion's link to response remains uncertain. Many of the expanded lesional clones endured in scalp and blood while on tofacitinib.

Sequencing used cDNA as its template, made by extracting RNA and reverse transcribing it. The data were produced by immunoSEQ multiplex PCR, yet TCRdb's version contains in-frame clones alone and is incomplete. The sample consists of about 42,000 clones, roughly 92% of them appearing once. With respect to this clone: Its antigen is not known.

V was trimmed by 3 bases and J by 2 bases, leaving 9 bases between them. Germline CDR1 and CDR2: SGHVS and FQNEAQ. The CDR3 runs to 14 residues. The specimen comprised CD8+ T cells sorted from blood, sampled at week 24, from a patient treated with tofacitinib. The source is a human donor with alopecia areata. V gene TRBV7-8 combines with J gene TRBJ2-3; D possibly corresponds to TRBD1 (5 bases). The CDR3 coding sequence is TGTGCCAGCAGCTTGGACACTTACACAGATACGCAGTATTTT. It codes for CASSLDTYTDTQYF.